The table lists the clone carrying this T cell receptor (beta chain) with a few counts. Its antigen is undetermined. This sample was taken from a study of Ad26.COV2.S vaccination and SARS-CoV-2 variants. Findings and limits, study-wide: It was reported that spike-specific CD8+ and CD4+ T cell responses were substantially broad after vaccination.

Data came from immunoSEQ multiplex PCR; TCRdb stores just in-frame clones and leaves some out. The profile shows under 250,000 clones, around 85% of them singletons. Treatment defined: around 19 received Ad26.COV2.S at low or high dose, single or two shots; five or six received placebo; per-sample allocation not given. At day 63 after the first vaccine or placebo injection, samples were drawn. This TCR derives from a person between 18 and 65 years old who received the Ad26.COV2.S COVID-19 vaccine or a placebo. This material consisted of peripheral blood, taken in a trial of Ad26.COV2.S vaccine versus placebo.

The CDR3: CASSLWEGDNEQFF. The CDR3 DNA is TGTGCCAGCAGCTTATGGGAAGGGGACAATGAGCAGTTCTTC. The chain has TRBV7-3 and TRBJ2-1; possible D gene TRBD1, 5 bases. This CDR3 has 14 amino acids. Germline V gene lookup returns CDR1 SGHTA and CDR2 FQGTGA. Trimming left V 2 bases short and J 5 bases short, with 10 bases between.